The 19 T cell receptor beta chains below all came from one sample that was sequenced in a study of T cell changes during pregnancy in multiple sclerosis. Assay: immunoSEQ multiplex PCR; the TCRdb copy retains only in-frame clones and omits some. The sample records approximately 97,000 clones, 91% being singletons. Sequenced material: peripheral blood, taken after pregnancy. All receptors come from a female donor in good health, enrolled as a control in a pregnancy study.

The CDR3 DNA reads TGTGCCAGCAGCTTAGGGGTCGCAGGCCGCCAAGAGACCCAGTACTTC. This translates into CASSLGVAGRQETQYF. This sequence joins TRBV7-6 and TRBJ2-5; D ambiguous. The V gene lost 1 base and the J gene lost 1 base, with 13 bases spanning the gap. The CDR3 is made up of 16 amino acids. From germline, CDR1 is SGHVS and CDR2 FNYEAQ.

This rearrangement joins TRBV28 to TRBJ1-4; TRBD1 matches at 7 bases. Trimming removed 5 bases from V and 7 bases from J; junction bases left unmatched: 7. The CDR3 has 14 residues. CDR1 and CDR2 (germline): MDHEN, SYDVKM. CDR3 region: CASSLTGRPEKLFF. CDR3 DNA: TGTGCCAGCAGTCTGACAGGGCGCCCTGAAAAACTGTTTTTT.

CDR3 sequence (DNA): TGTGCCAGCAGCCAAGACATTGGGACAGCAATTAACTATGGCTACACCTTC. Translating gives CASSQDIGTAINYGYTF. The rearrangement joins TRBV4-2 to TRBJ1-2; 7 positions agree with TRBD1. Germline assignment: CDR1 LGHNA and CDR2 YNFKEQ. The CDR3 has 17 amino acids. V lost 0 bases to trimming and J lost 1 base; unmatched junction nucleotides: 8.

The table lists this clone with a count of one. The rearrangement links TRBV15 to TRBJ1-4, with a weak D call TRBD1 (5 bases). The length of the CDR3 is 16 residues. Germline V gene lookup returns CDR1 LNHNV and CDR2 YYDKDF (reference sequence). V was clipped by 8 bases and J by 2 bases, with 18 bases between them. CDR3 in amino acids: CATGAGSTRTNEKLFF. The CDR3 region has the DNA TGTGCCACCGGGGCAGGGTCTACCAGGACTAATGAAAAACTGTTTTTT.

Only one count was recorded for this clone. CDR3 in amino acids: CASSPLTRAGYTF. CDR3 in DNA: TGTGCCAGTAGTCCACTAACGAGGGCTGGCTACACCTTC. The J gene is TRBJ1-2, the V gene TRBV19, with no clear D. V was shortened by 5 bases and J by 7 bases, with 14 bases between the two germline ends. Germline loops: CDR1 LNHDA, CDR2 SQIVND (reference sequence). The CDR3 is 13 residues long.

The chain recombines TRBV27 with TRBJ2-7; D is perhaps TRBD1 (5 bases). This CDR3 is built from 15 residues. V lost 4 bases, J lost 3 bases, and 16 bases lay in between. Germline values: CDR1 MNHEY, CDR2 SMNVEV (reference sequence). The CDR3, as DNA: TGTGCCAGCAGTTCACCCGGACAAGGCCTCTACGAGCAGTACTTC. Its translation: CASSSPGQGLYEQYF.

The chain has TRBV6-5 and TRBJ2-1; TRBD2 agrees at 8 bases. CDR3 size: 15 residues. The germline CDR1 and CDR2 sequences are MNHEY and SVGAGI. J gave up 5 bases and V 2 bases, and 5 bases lay outside the gene matches. The CDR3: CASSYEGGGHNEQFF. As DNA, the CDR3 is TGTGCCAGCAGTTACGAGGGCGGGGGGCACAATGAGCAGTTCTTC.

The chain couples TRBV7-2 to TRBJ2-5, with 9 bases lining up with TRBD2. The germline V gene encodes CDR1 SGHTA and CDR2 FQGNSA. Trimming at V came to 1 base and at J to 12 bases, leaving 9 bases not matched to a gene. This CDR3 region has 14 residues. The CDR3 bases are TGTGCCAGCAGCTTAGGTTCGTCTAGCGGGGAAAAGTACTTC. Translated, it gives CASSLGSSSGEKYF. The full variable domain, rest sourced from reference TRBV7-2 and TRBJ2-5, is GAGVSQSPSNKVTEKGKDVELRCDPISGHTALYWYRQSLGQGLEFLIYFQGNSAPDKSGLPSDRFSAERTGGSVSTLTIQRTQQEDSAVYLCASSLGSSSGEKYFGPGTRLLVL.

This clone was seen a handful of times. The CDR3 nucleotides are TGTGCCAGCAGCCCCCGAGACAGCTGGGGTCCTGAAGCTTTCTTT. Translated: CASSPRDSWGPEAFF. The gene calls are TRBV2 and TRBJ1-1, with D perhaps TRBD1 (5 bases). This CDR3 is 15 amino acids long. Deletions cut 6 bases from V and 6 bases from J, with 20 bases between. From germline, CDR1 is SNHLY and CDR2 FYNNEI.

This clone has just a few counts. This chain links TRBV7-3 with TRBJ1-1; 10 nucleotides match TRBD1. V shed 5 bases, J shed 7 bases, and the junction held 7 bases outside the gene matches. This CDR3 is 14 amino acids long. Germline CDR1 SGHTA, CDR2 FQGTGA. The CDR3 nucleotides are TGTGCCAGCAGCCTGTCCGGGACAGGGGATGAAGCTTTCTTT. Protein product: CASSLSGTGDEAFF.

The chain is built from TRBV7-9 and TRBJ2-1; D call uncertain. CDR3 size: 14 residues. The ends were cut back, 5 bases at V and 3 bases at J, with 11 bases in the middle. Per the germline V gene, CDR1 is SEHNR and CDR2 is FQNEAQ (reference sequence). The CDR3 reads CASSPPSDYNEQFF. The DNA for the CDR3 is TGTGCCAGCAGCCCACCAAGCGACTACAATGAGCAGTTCTTC.

The chain joins TRBV5-1 to TRBJ2-5, with TRBD1 as a possible D gene (6 bases). V lost 4 bases and J lost 1, with 11 bases in between. The CDR3 has 14 amino acids. Germline values: CDR1 SGHRS, CDR2 YFSETQ. CDR3 coding DNA: TGCGCCAGCAGCCAGCGGACAGTCCAAGAGACCCAGTACTTC. This gives the protein CASSQRTVQETQYF.

The chain carries TRBV5-1 and TRBJ1-1, with D possibly TRBD1 on 6 matching bases. CDR3 length equals 15 residues. Germline CDR1 is SGHRS and CDR2 is YFSETQ. V was shortened by 3 bases and J by 4 bases, with 16 bases between the two germline ends. This CDR3 reads CASSSHQGSPTEAFF. CDR3 coding DNA: TGCGCCAGCAGCTCCCACCAGGGGAGCCCCACTGAAGCTTTCTTT. The full variable domain, with the rest looked up from reference TRBV5-1 and TRBJ1-1, is KAGVTQTPRYLIKTRGQQVTLSCSPISGHRSVSWYQQTPGQGLQFLFEYFSETQRNKGNFPGRFSGRQFSNSRSEMNVSTLELGDSALYLCASSSHQGSPTEAFFGQGTRLTVV.

This chain connects TRBV4-3 to TRBJ2-5; TRBD2 matches at 10 bases. The CDR3 is 16 amino acids. J lost 3 bases, V lost 0 bases, and 4 bases had no gene match. Germline V gene sequence: CDR1 LGHNA, CDR2 YSLEER. Here the CDR3 DNA reads TGCGCCAGCAGCCAAGATCTCCTAGCGGGGGAAGAGACCCAGTACTTC. Its translation: CASSQDLLAGEETQYF.

The V and J genes are TRBV19 and TRBJ1-5, with a weak D call TRBD1 (5 bases). Trimming cost V 10 bases and J 3 bases, with 10 bases left between them. The germline CDR1 and CDR2 sequences are LNHDA and SQIVND (reference sequence). This CDR3 has 12 amino acids. The CDR3 loop is CATRQLNQPQHF. The CDR3, as DNA: TGTGCCACTAGACAGCTCAATCAGCCCCAGCATTTT.

The V and J genes are TRBV7-9 and TRBJ2-3, with TRBD2 matching 12 bases. The CDR3 consists of 15 residues. Trimming cost V 6 bases and J 3 bases; bases outside gene matches: 4. Germline assignment: CDR1 SEHNR and CDR2 FQNEAQ (reference sequence). CDR3 in amino acids: CASSRTSGETDTQYF. The DNA of the CDR3 is TGTGCCAGCAGTCGGACTAGCGGGGAGACAGATACGCAGTATTTT.

CDR3 region: CASSLGLVSSYEQYF. CDR3 nucleotides: TGTGCCAGCAGCTTAGGCCTAGTCAGCTCCTACGAGCAGTACTTC. The chain joins TRBV11-1 to TRBJ2-7; D is uncertain. The CDR3 is made up of 15 amino acids. Germline CDR1 and CDR2: SGHAT and FQDESV (reference sequence). The ends were cut back, 1 base at V and 0 bases at J, with 10 bases in the middle.

V gene TRBV13 combines with J gene TRBJ1-2; possible D gene TRBD1, 5 bases. Germline values: CDR1 PRHDT, CDR2 FYEKMQ (reference sequence). The ends were cut back, 2 bases at V and 9 bases at J, with 16 bases in the middle. This CDR3 is 14 amino acids long. This CDR3 is CASSLRLSPGSYTF. CDR3 bases: TGTGCCAGCAGCTTAAGGCTGAGTCCAGGGAGCTACACCTTC.

The V gene is TRBV5-5, the J gene TRBJ1-5; 9 bases match TRBD1. Trimming took 2 bases from V and 3 from J; bases not matched to a gene: 9. The CDR3 sequence is 17 residues long. The germline V gene encodes CDR1 SGHKS and CDR2 YYEKEE (reference sequence). CDR3 sequence reads: CASSFYGTGLINQPQHF. For the CDR3, the DNA is TGTGCCAGCAGCTTTTACGGGACAGGGTTAATCAATCAGCCCCAGCATTTT.